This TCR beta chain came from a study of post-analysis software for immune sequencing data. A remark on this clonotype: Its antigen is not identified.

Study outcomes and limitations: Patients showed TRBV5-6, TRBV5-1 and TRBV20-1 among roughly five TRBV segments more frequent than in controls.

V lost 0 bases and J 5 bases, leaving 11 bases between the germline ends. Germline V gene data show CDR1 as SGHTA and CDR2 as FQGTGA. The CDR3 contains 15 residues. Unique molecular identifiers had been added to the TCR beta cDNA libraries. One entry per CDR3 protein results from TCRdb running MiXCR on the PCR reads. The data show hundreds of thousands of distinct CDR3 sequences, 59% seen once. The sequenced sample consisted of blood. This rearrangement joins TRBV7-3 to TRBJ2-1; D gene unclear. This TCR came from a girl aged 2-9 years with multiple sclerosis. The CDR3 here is CASSLTLLGNNEQFF. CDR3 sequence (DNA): TGTGCCAGCAGCTTAACCCTATTAGGTAACAATGAGCAGTTCTTC.